This T cell receptor beta chain was captured in a study of post-analysis software for immune sequencing data. Study background: Relapsing-remitting, secondary progressive and progressive-relapsing courses of multiple sclerosis were included.

Regarding this clonotype: Its antigen remains unknown.

Every TCR beta cDNA library bore unique molecular identifiers. TCRdb reprocessed the PCR reads with MiXCR, giving one entry per CDR3 protein. The sample lists 750,000 to 950,000 distinct CDR3 sequences; roughly 58% were seen once. Study results and caveats: In patients, roughly 5 TRBV segments were more frequent than in controls, with TRBV5-6, TRBV5-1 and TRBV20-1 among them. The authors found that F measure strongly co-clustered same-batch samples. Multiple sclerosis patients showed significantly lower normalized Chao1 diversity than controls did.

Trimming left V 7 bases short and J 5 bases short, with 6 bases between. CDR3 length: 12 amino acids. Germline CDR1 and CDR2: MGHDK and SYGVNS. The chain combines TRBV25-1 with TRBJ1-6; D is undetermined. The material sequenced was blood. This TCR was recovered from a girl aged 5 to 17 with multiple sclerosis. The CDR3 nucleotides read TGTGCCAGCACGGGAGATAATTCACCCCTCCACTTT. Protein sequence: CASTGDNSPLHF.